This TCR beta chain was sequenced during a study of identical twins (dated by TCRdb to the mid-2010s). With respect to the entire study: To test whether fetal clonotypes persist, the study used deep sequencing on TCR alpha and beta repertoires from monozygotic twins, unrelated adults of various ages, and cord blood. To rule out contamination, replicate twin experiments were performed at different times with different library preparation protocols. General study outcomes and caveats: Invariant T cells such as MAIT and iNKT could partly confound zero-insertion analyses, though diverse VJ usage argued against this for most clonotypes. Abundant cord blood beta clonotypes had fewer insertions, young adult naive repertoires showed a similar but weaker trend, and memory repertoires showed no such trend. Excess twin sharing in beta out-of-frame sequences was weaker because fewer shared sequences lowered the signal-to-noise ratio. Compared with coincidental sharing between unrelated individuals, an excess of low generation-probability sequences was observed among out-of-frame TCR alpha sequences shared between twins. In monozygotic twins, recombination models systematically underestimated out-of-frame TCR alpha sharing, but the models matched the sharing seen between unrelated individuals. Conclusions relied on cross-sectional statistical analysis, since the same donors could not be followed over many years.

The library was built by means of 5' RACE. The sequencing machine was an Illumina HiSeq 2000. A universal primer binding site was introduced by template switching, and a unique molecular identifier was present in the final cDNA, enabling accurate counting of TCR cDNA molecules. Specific primers in the conserved constant-segment region were used to synthesize first-strand cDNA for the TCR alpha and beta chains. Each cDNA library was double barcoded, with a SMART-Mk sample barcode plus Illumina barcodes, to control for contamination. TruSeq adapter sequences, together with Illumina sample barcodes, were added in two successive PCR steps. TCR alpha and beta cDNA libraries were sequenced on the Illumina HiSeq platform with custom primers. Concerning the study's data processing: MiGEC was used to process raw reads and extract unique molecular identifiers, and MiXCR was used to find CDR3 positions. For each individual, recombination models were inferred using an EM algorithm with the repgenHMM and IGoR tools. The tcR package in R was used for shared clonotype analysis, with sharing normalized by the product of cloneset sizes. To study raw recombination free of thymic and clonal selection effects, out-of-frame nonproductive sequences were analyzed. TCRdb itself trimmed the public reads at Q25 with fastp, ran MiXCR and retained productive beta chains. Every entry covers one CDR3 protein and lists the most common genes and DNA from its rows. The V and J calls follow TCRdb's processing rather than the paper's. The table for this sample lists about 530,000 distinct CDR3 sequences; nearly 15% of them were counted only once. Jointly, the top ten make up 0.35% to 0.45% of the sample.

CDR3 length: 14 amino acids, cysteine to phenylalanine. Kept here is only the CDR3 DNA, which spans 42 bases and is read in frame from base 1. For CDR1 and CDR2, the germline V gene (reference sequence) lists LGHDT and YNNKEL. V and J lose 1 base and 2 bases, and a span of 8 bases separates them. A remark on this clonotype: The antigen it recognizes is unknown. Qualities for individual bases were not recorded, and no much larger clone is one base off.

Every donor was a healthy Caucasian. Three pairs of female monozygotic twins, all aged about 18 to 30 years, made up the twin cohort. Positive isolation kits from Invitrogen were used to isolate the CD4+ and CD8+ T cell populations. This sample was shared with a second study, whose subject was yellow fever vaccine responses in identical twins. The second study, in turn, reports: The authors reported that the T cell response to vaccination in identical twins appeared partly convergent and partly personalized. Focusing on identical twins, the study followed the T cell clones that responded to the vaccine, and did so with precision.

Sequenced input: CD4+ T cells sorted from blood. The rearrangement combines TRBV3-1 with TRBJ1-2; a confident D gene designation cannot be given. This sequence was found in a woman aged 18 to 35 in good health. The DNA sequence is TGTGCCAGCAGCCAAGGGCACAGCAACTATGGCTACACCTTC. It codes for CASSQGHSNYGYTF. Reference TRBV3-1 and TRBJ1-2 genes cover what lies past the CDR3, so the full variable domain is DTAVSQTPKYLVTQMGNDKSIKCEQNLGHDTMYWYKQDSKKFLKIMFSYNNKELIINETVPNRFSPKSPDKAHLNLHINSLELGDSAVYFCASSQGHSNYGYTFGSGTRLTVV.